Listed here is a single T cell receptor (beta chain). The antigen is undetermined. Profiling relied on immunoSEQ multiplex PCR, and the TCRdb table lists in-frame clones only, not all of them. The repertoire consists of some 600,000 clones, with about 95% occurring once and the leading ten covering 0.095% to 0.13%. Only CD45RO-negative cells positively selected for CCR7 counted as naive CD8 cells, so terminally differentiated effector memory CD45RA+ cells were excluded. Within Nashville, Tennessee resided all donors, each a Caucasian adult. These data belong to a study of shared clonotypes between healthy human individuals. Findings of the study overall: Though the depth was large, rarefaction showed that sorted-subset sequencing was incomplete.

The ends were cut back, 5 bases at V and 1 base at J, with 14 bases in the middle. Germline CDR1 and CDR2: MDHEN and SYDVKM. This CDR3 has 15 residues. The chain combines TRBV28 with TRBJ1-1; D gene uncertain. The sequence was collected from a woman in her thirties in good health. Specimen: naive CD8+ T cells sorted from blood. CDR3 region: CASSLPPGRNTEAFF. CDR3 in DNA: TGTGCCAGCAGTCTACCCCCGGGGAGGAACACTGAAGCTTTCTTT.